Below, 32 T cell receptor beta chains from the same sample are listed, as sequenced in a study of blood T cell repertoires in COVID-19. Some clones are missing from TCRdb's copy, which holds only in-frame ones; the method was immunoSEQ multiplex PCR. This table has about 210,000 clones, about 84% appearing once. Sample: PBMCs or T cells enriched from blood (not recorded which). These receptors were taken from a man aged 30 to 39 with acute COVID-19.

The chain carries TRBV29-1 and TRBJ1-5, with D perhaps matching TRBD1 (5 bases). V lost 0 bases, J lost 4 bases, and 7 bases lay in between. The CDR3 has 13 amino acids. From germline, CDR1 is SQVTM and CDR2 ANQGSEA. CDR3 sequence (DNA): TGCAGCGTTGAAGAAGGGGCGAATCAGCCCCAGCATTTT. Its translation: CSVEEGANQPQHF.

The chain's CDR3 is CASSLTGATNTEAFF. The CDR3 nucleotides are TGTGCCAGCAGTCTTACAGGGGCGACGAACACTGAAGCTTTCTTT. The rearrangement links TRBV6-5 to TRBJ1-1, with TRBD1 matching over 7 bases. This CDR3 region has 15 residues. CDR1 and CDR2 from the germline V gene are MNHEY and SVGAGI. V gave up 5 bases and J gave up 1 base; unmatched junction bases: 7.

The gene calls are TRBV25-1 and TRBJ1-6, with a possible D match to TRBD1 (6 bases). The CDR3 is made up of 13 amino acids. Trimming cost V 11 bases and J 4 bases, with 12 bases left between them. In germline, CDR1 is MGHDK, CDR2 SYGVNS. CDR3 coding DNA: TGTGCCGCCACAACAGGGTATAATTCACCCCTCCACTTT. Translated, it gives CAATTGYNSPLHF.

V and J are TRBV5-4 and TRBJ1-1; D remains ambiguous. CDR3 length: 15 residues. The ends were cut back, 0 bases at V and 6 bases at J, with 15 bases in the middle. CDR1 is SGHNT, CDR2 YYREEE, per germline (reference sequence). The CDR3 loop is CASSLVLGGAAEAFF. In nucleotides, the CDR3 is TGTGCCAGCAGCTTGGTTCTGGGAGGCGCCGCTGAAGCTTTCTTT.

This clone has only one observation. The CDR3 protein is CASSIGLATEAFF. The DNA for the CDR3 is TGCGCCAGCAGCATCGGTCTCGCGACTGAAGCTTTCTTT. This chain connects TRBV4-1 to TRBJ1-1, with D hard to call. Germline V lookup: CDR1 MGHRA, CDR2 YSYEKL. The CDR3 has 13 amino acids. The germline V and J ends were trimmed by 5 bases and 5 bases, with 12 bases remaining between them.

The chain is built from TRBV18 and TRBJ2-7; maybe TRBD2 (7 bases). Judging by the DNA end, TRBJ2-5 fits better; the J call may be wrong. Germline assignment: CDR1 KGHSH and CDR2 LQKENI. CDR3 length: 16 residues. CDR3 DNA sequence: TGTGCCAGCTCACACGCGGGGGCGCCCCAGCAAGAGACCCAGTACTTC. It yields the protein CASSHAGAPQQETQYF.

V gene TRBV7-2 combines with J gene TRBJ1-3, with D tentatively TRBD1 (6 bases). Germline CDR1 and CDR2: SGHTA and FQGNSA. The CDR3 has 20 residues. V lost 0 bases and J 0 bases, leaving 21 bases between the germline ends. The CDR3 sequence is CASSLARFDLRTASGNTIYF. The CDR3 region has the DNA TGTGCCAGCAGCTTAGCGCGGTTTGATCTCCGGACAGCCTCTGGAAACACCATATATTTT.

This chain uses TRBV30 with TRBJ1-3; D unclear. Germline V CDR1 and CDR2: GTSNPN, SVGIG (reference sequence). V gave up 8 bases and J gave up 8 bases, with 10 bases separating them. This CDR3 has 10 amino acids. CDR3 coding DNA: TGTGCCAGGAAAAGCGACACCATATATTTT. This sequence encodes CARKSDTIYF. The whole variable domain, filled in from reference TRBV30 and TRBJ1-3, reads SQTIHQWPATLVQPVGSPLSLECTVEGTSNPNLYWYRQAAGRGLQLLFYSVGIGQISSEVPQNLSASRPQDRQFILSSKKLLLSDSGFYLCARKSDTIYFGEGSWLTVV.

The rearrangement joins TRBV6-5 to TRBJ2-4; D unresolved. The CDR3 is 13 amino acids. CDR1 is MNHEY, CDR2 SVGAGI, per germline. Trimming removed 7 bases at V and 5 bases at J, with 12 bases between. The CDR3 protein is CASTRVAENIQYF. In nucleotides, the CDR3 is TGTGCCAGCACCAGAGTAGCAGAAAACATTCAGTACTTC.

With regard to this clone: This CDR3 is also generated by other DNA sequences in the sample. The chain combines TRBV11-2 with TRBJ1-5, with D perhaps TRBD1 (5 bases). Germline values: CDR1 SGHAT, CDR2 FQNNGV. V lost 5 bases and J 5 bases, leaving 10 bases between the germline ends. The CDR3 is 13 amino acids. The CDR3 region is CASSLGGDQPQHF. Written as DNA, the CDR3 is TGTGCCAGCAGCCTCGGGGGGGATCAGCCCCAGCATTTT.

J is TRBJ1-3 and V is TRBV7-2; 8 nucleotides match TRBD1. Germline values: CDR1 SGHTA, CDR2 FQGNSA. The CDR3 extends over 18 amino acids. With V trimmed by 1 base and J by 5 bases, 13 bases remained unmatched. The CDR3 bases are TGTGCCAGCAGCTTAGATCGCGTAGTGCCAGGGGGCAGAAACACCATATATTTT. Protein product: CASSLDRVVPGGRNTIYF.

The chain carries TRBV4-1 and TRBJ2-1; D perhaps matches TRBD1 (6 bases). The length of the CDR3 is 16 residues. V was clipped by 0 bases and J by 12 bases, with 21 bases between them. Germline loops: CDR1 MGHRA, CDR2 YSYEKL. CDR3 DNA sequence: TGCGCCAGCAGCCAAGACCTTACGGGACACCCCGTTTCGCAGTTCTTC. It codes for CASSQDLTGHPVSQFF.

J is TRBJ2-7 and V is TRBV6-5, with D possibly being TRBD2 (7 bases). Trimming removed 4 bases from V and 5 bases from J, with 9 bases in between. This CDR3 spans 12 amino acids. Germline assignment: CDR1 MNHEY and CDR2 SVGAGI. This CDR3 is CASSLRGHEQYF. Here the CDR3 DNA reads TGTGCCAGCAGTTTGCGGGGGCACGAGCAGTACTTC.

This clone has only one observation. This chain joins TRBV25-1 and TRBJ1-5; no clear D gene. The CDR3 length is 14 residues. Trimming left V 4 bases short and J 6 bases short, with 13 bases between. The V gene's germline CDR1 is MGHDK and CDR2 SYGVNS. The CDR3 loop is CASSGTGRGQPQHF. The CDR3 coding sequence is TGTGCCAGCAGTGGGACCGGGCGGGGTCAGCCCCAGCATTTT.

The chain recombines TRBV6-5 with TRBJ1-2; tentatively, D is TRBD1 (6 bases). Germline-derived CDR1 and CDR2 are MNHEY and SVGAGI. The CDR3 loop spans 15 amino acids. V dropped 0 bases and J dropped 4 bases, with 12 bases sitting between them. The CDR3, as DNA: TGTGCCAGCAGTTACTCACAGGGTTTGAGCTATGGCTACACCTTC. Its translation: CASSYSQGLSYGYTF.

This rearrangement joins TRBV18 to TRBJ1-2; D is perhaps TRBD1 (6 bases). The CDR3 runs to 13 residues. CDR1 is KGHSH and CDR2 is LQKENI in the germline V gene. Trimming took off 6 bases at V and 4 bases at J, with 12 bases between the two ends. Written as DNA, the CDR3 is TGTGCCAGCTCCTCGACAGGAACCTATGGCTACACCTTC. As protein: CASSSTGTYGYTF.

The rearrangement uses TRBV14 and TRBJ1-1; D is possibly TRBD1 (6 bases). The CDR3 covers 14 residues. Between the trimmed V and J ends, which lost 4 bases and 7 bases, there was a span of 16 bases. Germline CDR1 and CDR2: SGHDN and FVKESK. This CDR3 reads CASSLVGAQSEAFF. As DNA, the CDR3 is TGTGCCAGCAGCCTAGTGGGGGCCCAGAGTGAAGCTTTCTTT.

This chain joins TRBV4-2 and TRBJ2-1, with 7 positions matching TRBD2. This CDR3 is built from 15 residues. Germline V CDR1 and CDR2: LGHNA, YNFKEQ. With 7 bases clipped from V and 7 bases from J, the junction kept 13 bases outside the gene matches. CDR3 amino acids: CASNIPGPGGNEQFF. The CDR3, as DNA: TGTGCCAGCAACATTCCGGGCCCCGGGGGGAATGAGCAGTTCTTC.

The CDR3 sequence is CASSLQGGSNSPLHF. For the CDR3, the DNA is TGTGCCAGCAGCTTACAGGGAGGGAGTAATTCACCCCTCCACTTT. The V gene is TRBV7-9, the J gene TRBJ1-6, with D tentatively TRBD1 (5 bases). The ends were cut back, 2 bases at V and 6 bases at J, with 11 bases in the middle. This CDR3 comprises 15 residues. Germline V gene lookup returns CDR1 SEHNR and CDR2 FQNEAQ (reference sequence).

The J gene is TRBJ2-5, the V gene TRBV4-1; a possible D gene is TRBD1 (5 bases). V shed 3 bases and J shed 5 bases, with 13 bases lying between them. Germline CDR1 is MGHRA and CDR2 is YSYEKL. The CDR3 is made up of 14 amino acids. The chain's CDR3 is CASSHQGYGETQYF. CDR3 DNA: TGCGCCAGCAGCCATCAGGGTTACGGGGAGACCCAGTACTTC.

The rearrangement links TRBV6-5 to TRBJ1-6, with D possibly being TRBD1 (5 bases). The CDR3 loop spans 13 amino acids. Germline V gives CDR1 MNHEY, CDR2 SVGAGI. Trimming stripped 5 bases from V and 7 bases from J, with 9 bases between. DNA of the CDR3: TGTGCCAGCAGTCTACGACAGAATTCACCCCTCCACTTT. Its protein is CASSLRQNSPLHF.

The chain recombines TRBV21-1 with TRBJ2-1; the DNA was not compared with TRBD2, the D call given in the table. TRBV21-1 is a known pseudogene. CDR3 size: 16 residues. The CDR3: CASSKGSGEQGNEQFF. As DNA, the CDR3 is TGTGCCAGCAGCAAAGGGTCCGGGGAGCAAGGCAATGAGCAGTTCTTC.

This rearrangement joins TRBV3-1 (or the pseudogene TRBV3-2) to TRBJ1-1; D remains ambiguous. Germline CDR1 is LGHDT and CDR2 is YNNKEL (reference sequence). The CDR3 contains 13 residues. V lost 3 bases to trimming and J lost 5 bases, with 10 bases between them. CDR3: CASSQLGRTEAFF. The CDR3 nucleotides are TGTGCCAGCAGCCAGTTAGGGAGGACTGAAGCTTTCTTT.

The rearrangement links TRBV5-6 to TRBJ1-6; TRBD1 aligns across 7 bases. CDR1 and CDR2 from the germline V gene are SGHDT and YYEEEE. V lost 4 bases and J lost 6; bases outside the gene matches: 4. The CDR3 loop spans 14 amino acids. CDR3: CASSKRTGNSPLHF. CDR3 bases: TGTGCCAGCAGCAAGAGGACAGGTAATTCACCCCTCCACTTT.

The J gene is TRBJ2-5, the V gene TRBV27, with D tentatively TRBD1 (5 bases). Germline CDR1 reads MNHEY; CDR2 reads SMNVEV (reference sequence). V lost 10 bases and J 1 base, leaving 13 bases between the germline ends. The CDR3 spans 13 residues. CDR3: CATRDQGQETQYF. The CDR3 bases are TGTGCCACCCGAGACCAGGGCCAAGAGACCCAGTACTTC.

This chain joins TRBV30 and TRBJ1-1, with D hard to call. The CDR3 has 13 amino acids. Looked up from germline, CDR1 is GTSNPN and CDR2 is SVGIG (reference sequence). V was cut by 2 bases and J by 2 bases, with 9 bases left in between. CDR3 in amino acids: CAWSWAANTEAFF. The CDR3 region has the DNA TGTGCCTGGAGTTGGGCAGCTAACACTGAAGCTTTCTTT.

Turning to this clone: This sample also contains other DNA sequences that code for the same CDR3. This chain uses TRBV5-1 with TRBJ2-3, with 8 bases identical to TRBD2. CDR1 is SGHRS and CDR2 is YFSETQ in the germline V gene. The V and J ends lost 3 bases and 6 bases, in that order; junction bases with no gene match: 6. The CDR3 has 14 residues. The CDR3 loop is CASSSGTSTDTQYF. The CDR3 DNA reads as TGCGCCAGCAGCTCCGGGACTAGTACGGATACGCAGTATTTT.

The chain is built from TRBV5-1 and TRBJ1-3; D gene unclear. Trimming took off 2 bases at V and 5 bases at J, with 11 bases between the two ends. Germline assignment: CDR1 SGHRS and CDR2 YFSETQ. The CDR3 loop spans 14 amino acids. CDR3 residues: CASSFGTDRNTIYF. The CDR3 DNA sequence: TGCGCCAGCAGCTTCGGAACAGACCGAAACACCATATATTTT.

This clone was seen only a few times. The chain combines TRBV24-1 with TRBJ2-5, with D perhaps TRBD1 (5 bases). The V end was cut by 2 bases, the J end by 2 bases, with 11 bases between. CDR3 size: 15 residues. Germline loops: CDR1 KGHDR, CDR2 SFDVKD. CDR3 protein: CATSDSNRQQETQYF. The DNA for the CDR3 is TGTGCCACCAGTGATTCTAACAGGCAACAAGAGACCCAGTACTTC.

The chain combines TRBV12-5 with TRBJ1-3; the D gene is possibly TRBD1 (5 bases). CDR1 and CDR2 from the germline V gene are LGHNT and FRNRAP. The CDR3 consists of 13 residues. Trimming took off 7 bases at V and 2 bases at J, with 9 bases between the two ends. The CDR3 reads CASAGSTGNTIYF. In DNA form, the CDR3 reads TGTGCTAGTGCAGGGTCCACTGGAAACACCATATATTTT.

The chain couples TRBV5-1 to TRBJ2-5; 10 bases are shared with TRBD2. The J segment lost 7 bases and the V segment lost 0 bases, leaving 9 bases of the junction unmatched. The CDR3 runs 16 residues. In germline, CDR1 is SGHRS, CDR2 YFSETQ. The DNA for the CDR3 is TGCGCCAGCAGCTTGGCCGGAACTAGCGGGGCTGGGACCCAGTACTTC. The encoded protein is CASSLAGTSGAGTQYF.

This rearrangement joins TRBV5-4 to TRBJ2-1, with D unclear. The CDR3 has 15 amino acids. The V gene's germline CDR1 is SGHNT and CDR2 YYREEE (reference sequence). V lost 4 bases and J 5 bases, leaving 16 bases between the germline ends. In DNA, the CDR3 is TGTGCCAGCAGCACCCCCGTTGCTAATAACAATGAGCAGTTCTTC. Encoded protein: CASSTPVANNNEQFF.